This TCR beta chain was recovered during a study of CD8+ T cells in alopecia areata. Study background: People stayed on tofacitinib for 6 to 18 months, then stopped the drug for 6 months.

Germline lookup yields CDR1 SGHRS and CDR2 YFSETQ. V was trimmed by 3 bases and J by 8 bases, leaving 12 bases between them. The CDR3 sequence is 13 residues long. For this clone: Antigen unknown.

Sequencing relied on a cDNA template that was reverse transcribed from extracted RNA. Some clones are missing from TCRdb's copy, which holds only in-frame ones; the method was immunoSEQ multiplex PCR. The data hold about 270,000 clones, with 60% observed a single time. The sample's treatment: oral pan-JAK inhibitor, 5-10 mg twice daily. Study findings and constraints: Scalp and blood samples kept many expanded lesional clones throughout tofacitinib.

The source of this sequence is a human donor with alopecia areata. This specimen consisted of CD4+ T cells sorted from blood, obtained around week 52, from a patient treated with tofacitinib. The genes are TRBV5-1 and TRBJ2-1; D might be TRBD1 (6 bases). The chain's CDR3 is CASSSTGYDEQFF. The CDR3 DNA sequence: TGCGCCAGCAGCTCTACAGGGTACGATGAGCAGTTCTTC.